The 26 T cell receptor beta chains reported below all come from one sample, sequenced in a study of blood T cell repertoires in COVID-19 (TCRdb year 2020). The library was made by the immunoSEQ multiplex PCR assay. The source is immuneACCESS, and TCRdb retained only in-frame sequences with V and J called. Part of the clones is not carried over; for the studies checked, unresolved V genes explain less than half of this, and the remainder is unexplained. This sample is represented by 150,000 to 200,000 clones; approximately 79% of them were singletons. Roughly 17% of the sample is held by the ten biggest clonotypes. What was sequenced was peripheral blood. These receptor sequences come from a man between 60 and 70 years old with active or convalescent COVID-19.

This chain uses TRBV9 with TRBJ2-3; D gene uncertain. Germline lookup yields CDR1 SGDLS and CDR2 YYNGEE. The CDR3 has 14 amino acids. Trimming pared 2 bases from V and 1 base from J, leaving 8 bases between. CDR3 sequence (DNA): TGTGCCAGCAGCGTTCTCTCAGGCACAGATACGCAGTATTTT. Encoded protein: CASSVLSGTDTQYF.

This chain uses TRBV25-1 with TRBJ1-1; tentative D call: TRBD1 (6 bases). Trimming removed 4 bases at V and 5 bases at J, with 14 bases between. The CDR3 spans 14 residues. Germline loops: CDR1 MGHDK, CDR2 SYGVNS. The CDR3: CASSGGGAGTEAFF. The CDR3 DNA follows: TGTGCCAGCAGTGGAGGGGGTGCAGGGACTGAAGCTTTCTTT.

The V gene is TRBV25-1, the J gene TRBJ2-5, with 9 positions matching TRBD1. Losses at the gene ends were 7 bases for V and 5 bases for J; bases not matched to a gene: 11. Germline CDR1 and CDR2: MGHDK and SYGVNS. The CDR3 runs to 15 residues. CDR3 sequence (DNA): TGTGCCAGCATGGACACAGGGGGCGGGTTTGAGACCCAGTACTTC. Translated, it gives CASMDTGGGFETQYF.

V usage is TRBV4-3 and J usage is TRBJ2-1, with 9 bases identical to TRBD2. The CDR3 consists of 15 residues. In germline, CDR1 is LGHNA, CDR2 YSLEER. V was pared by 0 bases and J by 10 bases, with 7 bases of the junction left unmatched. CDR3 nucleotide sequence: TGCGCCAGCAGCCAAGATACGGCTAGCGGGGAAGAGCAGTTCTTC. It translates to CASSQDTASGEEQFF.

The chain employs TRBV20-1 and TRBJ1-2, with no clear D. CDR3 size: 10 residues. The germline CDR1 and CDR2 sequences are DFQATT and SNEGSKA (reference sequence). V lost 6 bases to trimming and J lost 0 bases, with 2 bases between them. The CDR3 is CSASNYGYTF. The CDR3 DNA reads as TGCAGTGCCTCTAACTATGGCTACACCTTC.

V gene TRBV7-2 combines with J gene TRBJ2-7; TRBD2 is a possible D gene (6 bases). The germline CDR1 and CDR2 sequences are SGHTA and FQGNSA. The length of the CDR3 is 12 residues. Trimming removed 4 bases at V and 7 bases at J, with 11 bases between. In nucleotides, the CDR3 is TGTGCCAGCAGCTCTGGAGGGGTTGAGCAGTACTTC. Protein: CASSSGGVEQYF. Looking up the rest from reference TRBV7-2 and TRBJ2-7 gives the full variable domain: GAGVSQSPSNKVTEKGKDVELRCDPISGHTALYWYRQSLGQGLEFLIYFQGNSAPDKSGLPSDRFSAERTGGSVSTLTIQRTQQEDSAVYLCASSSGGVEQYFGPGTRLTVT.

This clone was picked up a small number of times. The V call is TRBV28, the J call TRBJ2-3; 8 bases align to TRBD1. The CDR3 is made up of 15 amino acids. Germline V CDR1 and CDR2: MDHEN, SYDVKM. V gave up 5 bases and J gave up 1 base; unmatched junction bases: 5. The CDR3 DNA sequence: TGTGCCAGCAGTAAAATGGGACAGGGCACAGATACGCAGTATTTT. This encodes CASSKMGQGTDTQYF.

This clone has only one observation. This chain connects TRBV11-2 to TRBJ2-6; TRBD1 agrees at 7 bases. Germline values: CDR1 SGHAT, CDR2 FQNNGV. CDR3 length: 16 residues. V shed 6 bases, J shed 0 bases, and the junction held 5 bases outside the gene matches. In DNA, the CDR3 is TGTGCCAGCAGTTTTACAGGGGTCTCTGGGGCCAACGTCCTGACTTTC. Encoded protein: CASSFTGVSGANVLTF.

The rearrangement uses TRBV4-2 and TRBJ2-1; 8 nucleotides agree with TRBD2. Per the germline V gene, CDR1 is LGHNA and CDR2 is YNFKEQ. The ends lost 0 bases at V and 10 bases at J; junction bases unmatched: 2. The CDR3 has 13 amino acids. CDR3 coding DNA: TGTGCCAGCAGCCAAGACTTAGCGGGAGAGCAGTTCTTC. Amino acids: CASSQDLAGEQFF.

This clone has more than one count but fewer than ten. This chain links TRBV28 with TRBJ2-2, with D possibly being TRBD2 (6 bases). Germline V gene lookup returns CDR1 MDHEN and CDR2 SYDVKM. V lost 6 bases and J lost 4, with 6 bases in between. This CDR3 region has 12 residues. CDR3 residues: CASRRGTGELFF. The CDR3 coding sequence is TGTGCCAGCAGGCGGGGCACCGGGGAGCTGTTTTTT.

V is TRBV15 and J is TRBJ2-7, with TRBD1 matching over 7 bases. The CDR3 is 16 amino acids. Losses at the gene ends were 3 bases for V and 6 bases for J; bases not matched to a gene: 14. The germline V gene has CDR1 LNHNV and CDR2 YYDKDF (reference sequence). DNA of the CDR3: TGTGCCACCAGCAGCATTTGGACAGGTTTGGCGAGCGAGCAGTACTTC. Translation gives CATSSIWTGLASEQYF.

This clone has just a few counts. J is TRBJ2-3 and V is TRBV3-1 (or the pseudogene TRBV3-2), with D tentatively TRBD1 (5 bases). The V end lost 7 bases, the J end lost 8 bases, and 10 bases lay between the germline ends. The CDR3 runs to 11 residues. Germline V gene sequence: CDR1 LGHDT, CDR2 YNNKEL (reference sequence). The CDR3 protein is CASTTGGTQYF. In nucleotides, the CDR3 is TGTGCCAGCACCACAGGTGGTACGCAGTATTTT.

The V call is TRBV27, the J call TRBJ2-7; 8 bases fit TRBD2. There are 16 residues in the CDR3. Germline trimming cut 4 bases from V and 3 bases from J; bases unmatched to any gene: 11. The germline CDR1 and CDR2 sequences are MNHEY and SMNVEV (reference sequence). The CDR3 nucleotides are TGTGCCAGCAGTTACACCGGGACTAGTTTTTTCTACGAGCAGTACTTC. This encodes CASSYTGTSFFYEQYF.

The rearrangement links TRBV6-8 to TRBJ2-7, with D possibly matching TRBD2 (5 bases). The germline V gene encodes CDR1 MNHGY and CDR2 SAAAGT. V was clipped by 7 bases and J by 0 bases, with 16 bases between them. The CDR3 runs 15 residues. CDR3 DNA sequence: TGTGCCAGCACCGGAGCCCAGCGGCCCTCCTACGAGCAGTACTTC. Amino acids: CASTGAQRPSYEQYF.

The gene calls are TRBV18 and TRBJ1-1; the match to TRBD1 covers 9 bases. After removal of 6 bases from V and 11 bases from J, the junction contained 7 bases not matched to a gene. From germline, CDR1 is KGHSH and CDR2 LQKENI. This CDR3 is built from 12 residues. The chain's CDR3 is CASSLRDRVAFF. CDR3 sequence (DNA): TGTGCCAGCTCGCTCCGGGACAGGGTCGCTTTCTTT.

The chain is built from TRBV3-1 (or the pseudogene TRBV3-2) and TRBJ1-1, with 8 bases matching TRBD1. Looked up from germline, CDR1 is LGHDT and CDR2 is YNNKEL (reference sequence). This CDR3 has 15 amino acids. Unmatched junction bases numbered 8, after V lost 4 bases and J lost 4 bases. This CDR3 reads CASSRDRGVPTEAFF. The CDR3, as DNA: TGTGCCAGCAGCCGAGACAGGGGAGTACCCACTGAAGCTTTCTTT.

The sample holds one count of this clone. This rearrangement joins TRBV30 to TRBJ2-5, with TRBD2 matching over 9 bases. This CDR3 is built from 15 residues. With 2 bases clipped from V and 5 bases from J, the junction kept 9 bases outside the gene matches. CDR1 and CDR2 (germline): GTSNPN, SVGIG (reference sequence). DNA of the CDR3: TGTGCCTGGAGTAGAGGAACTAGCGGGCTGGAGACCCAGTACTTC. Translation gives CAWSRGTSGLETQYF.

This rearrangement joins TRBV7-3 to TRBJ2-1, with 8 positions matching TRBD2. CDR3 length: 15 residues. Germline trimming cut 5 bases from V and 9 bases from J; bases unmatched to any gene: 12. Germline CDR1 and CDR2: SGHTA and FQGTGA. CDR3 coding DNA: TGTGCCAGCAGCACCTCTGGGACTAGGGGTGGTGAGCAGTTCTTC. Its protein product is CASSTSGTRGGEQFF.

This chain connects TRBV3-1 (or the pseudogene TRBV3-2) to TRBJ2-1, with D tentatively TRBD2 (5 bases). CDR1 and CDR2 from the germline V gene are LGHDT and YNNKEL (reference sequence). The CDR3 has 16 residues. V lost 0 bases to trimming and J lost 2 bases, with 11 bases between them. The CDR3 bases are TGTGCCAGCAGCCAAGAGCCTAGCCCTACCTACAATGAGCAGTTCTTC. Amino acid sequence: CASSQEPSPTYNEQFF.

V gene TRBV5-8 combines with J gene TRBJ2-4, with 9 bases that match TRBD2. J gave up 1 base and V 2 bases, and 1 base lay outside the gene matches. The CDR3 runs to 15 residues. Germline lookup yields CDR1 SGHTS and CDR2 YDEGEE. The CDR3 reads CASSLGTSAKNIQYF. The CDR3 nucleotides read TGTGCCAGCAGCTTAGGGACTAGCGCCAAAAACATTCAGTACTTC.

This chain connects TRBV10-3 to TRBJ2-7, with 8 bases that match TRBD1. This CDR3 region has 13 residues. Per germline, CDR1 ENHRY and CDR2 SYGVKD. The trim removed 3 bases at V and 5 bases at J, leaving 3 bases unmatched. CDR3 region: CAISDRGQNEQYF. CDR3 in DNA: TGTGCCATCAGTGACAGGGGGCAAAACGAGCAGTACTTC.

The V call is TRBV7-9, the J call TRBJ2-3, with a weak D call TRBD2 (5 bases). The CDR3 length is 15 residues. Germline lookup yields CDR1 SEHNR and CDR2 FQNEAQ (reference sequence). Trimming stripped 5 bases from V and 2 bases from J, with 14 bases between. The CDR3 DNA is TGTGCCAGCAGCCCTCGGACTTTCTCCACAGATACGCAGTATTTT. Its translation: CASSPRTFSTDTQYF. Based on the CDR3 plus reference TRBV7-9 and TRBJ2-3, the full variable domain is DTGVSQNPRHKITKRGQNVTFRCDPISEHNRLYWYRQTLGQGPEFLTYFQNEAQLEKSRLLSDRFSAERPKGSFSTLEIQRTEQGDSAMYLCASSPRTFSTDTQYFGPGTRLTVL.

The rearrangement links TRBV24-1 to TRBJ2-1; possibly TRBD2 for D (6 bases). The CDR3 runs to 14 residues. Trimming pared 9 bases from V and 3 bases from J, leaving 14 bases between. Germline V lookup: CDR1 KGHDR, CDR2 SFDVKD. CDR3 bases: TGTGCCACCGATGGAGGGGTCAGCTACAATGAGCAGTTCTTC. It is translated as CATDGGVSYNEQFF.

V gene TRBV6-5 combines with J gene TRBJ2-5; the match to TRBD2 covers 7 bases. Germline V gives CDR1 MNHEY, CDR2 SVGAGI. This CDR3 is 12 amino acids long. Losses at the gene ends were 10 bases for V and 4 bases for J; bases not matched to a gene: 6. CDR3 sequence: CATREGGETQYF. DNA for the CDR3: TGTGCCACTAGGGAGGGAGGAGAGACCCAGTACTTC.

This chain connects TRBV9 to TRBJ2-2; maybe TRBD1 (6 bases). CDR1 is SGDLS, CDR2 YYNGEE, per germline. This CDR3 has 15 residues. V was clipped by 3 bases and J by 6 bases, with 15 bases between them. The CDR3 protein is CASSAQTGAAGELFF. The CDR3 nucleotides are TGTGCCAGCAGCGCCCAGACAGGAGCGGCCGGGGAGCTGTTTTTT.

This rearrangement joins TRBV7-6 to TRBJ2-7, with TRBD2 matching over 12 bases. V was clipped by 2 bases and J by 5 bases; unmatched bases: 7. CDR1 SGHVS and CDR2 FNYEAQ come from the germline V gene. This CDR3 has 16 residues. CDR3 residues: CASSLTSGRPSNEQYF. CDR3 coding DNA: TGTGCCAGCAGCTTAACTAGCGGGAGGCCCTCTAACGAGCAGTACTTC.